The TCR beta chain described here comes from a study of T cell responses to AZD1222 COVID-19 vaccine. Overall study findings and caveats: The peak T cell response came first, and repertoires were sampled only after it. Baseline testing showed seropositivity in only a handful of AZD1222 recipients.

This CDR3 comprises 14 residues. CDR1 is LGHNA, CDR2 YSLEER, per germline. Trimming shortened V by 1 base and J by 1 base, and 7 bases separated the two germline ends. Here immunoSEQ multiplex PCR was the method, and the copy in TCRdb shows in-frame clones only, minus some. Counted here are 100,000 to 150,000 clones, about 87% occurring once; the ten biggest clones make up about 6%. Comments on this clone: Its antigen is unknown.

The receptor's source is an adult in good health. The V and J genes are TRBV4-3 and TRBJ1-1; possible D gene TRBD1, 5 bases. The input for sequencing was peripheral blood, taken on day 0 of AZD1222 vaccination. The DNA of the CDR3 is TGCGCCAGCAGCCAAGCGGGGCGGAACACTGAAGCTTTCTTT. The encoded protein is CASSQAGRNTEAFF.